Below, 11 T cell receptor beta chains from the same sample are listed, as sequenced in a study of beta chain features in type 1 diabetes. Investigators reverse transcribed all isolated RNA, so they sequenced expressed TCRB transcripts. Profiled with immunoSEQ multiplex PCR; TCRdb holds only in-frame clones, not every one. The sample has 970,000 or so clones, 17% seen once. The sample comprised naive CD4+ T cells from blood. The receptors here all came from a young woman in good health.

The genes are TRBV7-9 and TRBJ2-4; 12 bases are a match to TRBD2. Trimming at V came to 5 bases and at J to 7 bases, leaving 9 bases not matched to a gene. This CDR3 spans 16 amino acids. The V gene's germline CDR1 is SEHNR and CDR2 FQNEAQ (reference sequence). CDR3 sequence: CASSLRLAGDRNIQYF. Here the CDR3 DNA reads TGTGCCAGCAGCCTGCGACTAGCGGGAGACAGGAACATTCAGTACTTC.

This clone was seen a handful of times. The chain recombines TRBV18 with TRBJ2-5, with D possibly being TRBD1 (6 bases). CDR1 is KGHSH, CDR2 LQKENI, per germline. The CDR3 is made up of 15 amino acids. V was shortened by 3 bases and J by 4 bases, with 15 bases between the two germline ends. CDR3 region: CASSPIEQGSETQYF. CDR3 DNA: TGTGCCAGCTCACCGATAGAACAGGGCTCAGAGACCCAGTACTTC.

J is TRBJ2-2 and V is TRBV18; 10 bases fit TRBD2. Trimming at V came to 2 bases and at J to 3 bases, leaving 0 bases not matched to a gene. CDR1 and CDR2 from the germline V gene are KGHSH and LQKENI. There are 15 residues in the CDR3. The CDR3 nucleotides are TGTGCCAGCTCACCAGGACTAGCGGACACCGGGGAGCTGTTTTTT. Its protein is CASSPGLADTGELFF.

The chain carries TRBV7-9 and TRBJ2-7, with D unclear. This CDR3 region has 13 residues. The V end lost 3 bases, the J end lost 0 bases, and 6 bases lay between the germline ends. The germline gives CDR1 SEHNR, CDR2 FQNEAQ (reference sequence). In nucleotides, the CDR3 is TGTGCCAGCAGCTTTAACCTCTCCTACGAGCAGTACTTC. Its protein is CASSFNLSYEQYF.

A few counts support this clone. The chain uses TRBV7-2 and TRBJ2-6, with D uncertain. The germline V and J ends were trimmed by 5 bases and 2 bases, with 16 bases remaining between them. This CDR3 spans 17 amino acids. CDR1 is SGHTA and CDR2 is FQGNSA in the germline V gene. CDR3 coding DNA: TGTGCCAGCAGCACCGGGCCGTTCCGAACTGGGGCCAACGTCCTGACTTTC. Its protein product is CASSTGPFRTGANVLTF.

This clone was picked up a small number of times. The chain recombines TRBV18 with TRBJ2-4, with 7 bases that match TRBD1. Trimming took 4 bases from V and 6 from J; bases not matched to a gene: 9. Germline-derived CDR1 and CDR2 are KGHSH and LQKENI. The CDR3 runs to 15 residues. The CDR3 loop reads CASSRRTGTVNIQYF. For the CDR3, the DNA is TGTGCCAGCTCACGGCGGACGGGGACAGTAAACATTCAGTACTTC.

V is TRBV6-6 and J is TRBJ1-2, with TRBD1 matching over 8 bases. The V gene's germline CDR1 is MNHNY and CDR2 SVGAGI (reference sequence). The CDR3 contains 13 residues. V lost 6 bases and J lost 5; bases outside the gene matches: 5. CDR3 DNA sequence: TGTGCCAGCAGGGCAGGGGGCGCGTATGGCTACACCTTC. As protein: CASRAGGAYGYTF.

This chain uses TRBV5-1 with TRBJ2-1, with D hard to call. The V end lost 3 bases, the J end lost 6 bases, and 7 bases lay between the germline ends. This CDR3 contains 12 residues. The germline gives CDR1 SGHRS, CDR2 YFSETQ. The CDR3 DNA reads TGCGCCAGCAGCTCCGACTTCAATGAGCAGTTCTTC. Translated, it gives CASSSDFNEQFF. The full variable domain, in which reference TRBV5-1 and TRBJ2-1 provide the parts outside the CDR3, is KAGVTQTPRYLIKTRGQQVTLSCSPISGHRSVSWYQQTPGQGLQFLFEYFSETQRNKGNFPGRFSGRQFSNSRSEMNVSTLELGDSALYLCASSSDFNEQFFGPGTRLTVL.

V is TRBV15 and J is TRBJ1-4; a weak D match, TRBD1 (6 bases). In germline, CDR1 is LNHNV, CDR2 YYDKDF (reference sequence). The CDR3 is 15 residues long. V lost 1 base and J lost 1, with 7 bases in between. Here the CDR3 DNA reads TGTGCCACCAGCAGAGGGGGGCGAACTAATGAAAAACTGTTTTTT. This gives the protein CATSRGGRTNEKLFF.

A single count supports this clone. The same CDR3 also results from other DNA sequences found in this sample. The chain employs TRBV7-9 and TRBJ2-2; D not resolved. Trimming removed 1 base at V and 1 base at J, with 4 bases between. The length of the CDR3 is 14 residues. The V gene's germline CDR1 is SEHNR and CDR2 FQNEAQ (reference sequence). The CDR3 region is CASSLGGNTGELFF. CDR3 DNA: TGTGCCAGCAGCTTAGGTGGGAACACCGGGGAGCTGTTTTTT.

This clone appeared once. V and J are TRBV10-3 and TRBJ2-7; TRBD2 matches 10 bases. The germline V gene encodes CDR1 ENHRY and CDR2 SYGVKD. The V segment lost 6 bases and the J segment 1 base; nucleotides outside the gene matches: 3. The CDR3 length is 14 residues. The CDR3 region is CAISSSGSSYEQYF. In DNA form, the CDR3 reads TGTGCCATCAGCTCTAGCGGGAGTTCCTACGAGCAGTACTTC.